Included here is one T cell receptor (beta chain) sequence, with context. Its antigen is not known. Sequencing was performed with immunoSEQ multiplex PCR; in TCRdb, only in-frame clones are kept and a portion is missing. Of 45,000 to 60,000 clones listed, roughly 70% are singletons. After removal of 7 bases from V and 6 bases from J, the junction contained 10 bases not matched to a gene. Germline V gene data show CDR1 as LNHDA and CDR2 as SQIVND (reference sequence). The CDR3 totals 15 residues. At the end of over 8 days of culture, CD4+ T cells were isolated. The participants, recipients of two vaccine doses, got either BNT162b2 or mRNA-1273. Vaccine recipients had no previous SARS-CoV-2 infection; their nucleocapsid antibodies were negative. The sample is drawn from a study of vaccination effects on CD4 cells after COVID-19. Study-wide context: It was a median of 72 days after the second dose that post-vaccine samples were obtained.

Study conclusions and caveats: Only 1 of 255 vaccine-induced clones from healthy vaccinees cross-reacted with common cold coronaviruses.

This receptor was taken from a human donor who received a COVID-19 vaccine. This specimen was CD4+ T cells from PBMCs cultured without peptide, taken after COVID-19 vaccination. The rearrangement joins TRBV19 to TRBJ1-5, with 9 bases fitting TRBD1. CDR3 sequence (DNA): TGTGCCAGTACCGGACAGGGGCTGATGGGTCAGCCCCAGCATTTT. Its translation is CASTGQGLMGQPQHF.